What follows are 2 T cell receptor beta chains derived from one specimen sequenced in a study of blood T cell repertoires in COVID-19. Libraries were prepared by immunoSEQ multiplex PCR; TCRdb keeps only in-frame clonotypes and omits some of them. The sample records about 140,000 clones, about 90% being singletons. Sequenced input: peripheral blood. These TCRs come from a woman between 50 and 59 years old with acute or convalescent COVID-19.

This chain connects TRBV7-3 to TRBJ1-6; D is undetermined. The germline V gene encodes CDR1 SGHTA and CDR2 FQGTGA. There are 13 residues in the CDR3. Trimming took off 2 bases at V and 10 bases at J, with 9 bases between the two ends. The CDR3 DNA follows: TGTGCCAGCAGCTTAGAAGGGAGATCACCCCTCCACTTT. The encoded protein is CASSLEGRSPLHF. Variable domain in full (rest from reference TRBV7-3 and TRBJ1-6): GAGVSQTPSNKVTEKGKYVELRCDPISGHTALYWYRQSLGQGPEFLIYFQGTGAADDSGLPNDRFFAVRPEGSVSTLKIQRTERGDSAVYLCASSLEGRSPLHFGNGTRLTVT.

This rearrangement joins TRBV6-6 to TRBJ2-2; perhaps TRBD1 as D (6 bases). The V and J ends lost 4 bases and 2 bases respectively, with 8 bases between them. Per germline, CDR1 MNHNY and CDR2 SVGAGI (reference sequence). This CDR3 contains 14 residues. CDR3 bases: TGTGCCAGCAGTTGGGACACAAACACCGGGGAGCTGTTTTTT. Protein product: CASSWDTNTGELFF.